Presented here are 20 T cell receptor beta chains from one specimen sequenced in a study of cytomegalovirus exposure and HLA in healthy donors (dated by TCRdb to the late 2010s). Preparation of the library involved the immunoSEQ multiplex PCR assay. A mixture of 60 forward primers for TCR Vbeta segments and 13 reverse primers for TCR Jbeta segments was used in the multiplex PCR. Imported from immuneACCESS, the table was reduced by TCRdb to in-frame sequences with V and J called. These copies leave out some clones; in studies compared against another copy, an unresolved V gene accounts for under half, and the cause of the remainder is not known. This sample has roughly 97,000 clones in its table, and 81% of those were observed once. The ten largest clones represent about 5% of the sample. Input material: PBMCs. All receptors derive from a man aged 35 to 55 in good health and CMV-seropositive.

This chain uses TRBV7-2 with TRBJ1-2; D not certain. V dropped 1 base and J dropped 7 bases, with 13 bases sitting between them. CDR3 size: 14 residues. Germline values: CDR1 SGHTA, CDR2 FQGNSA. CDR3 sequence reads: CASSLGRVQGGYTF. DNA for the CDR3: TGTGCCAGCAGCTTAGGACGGGTTCAAGGTGGCTACACCTTC.

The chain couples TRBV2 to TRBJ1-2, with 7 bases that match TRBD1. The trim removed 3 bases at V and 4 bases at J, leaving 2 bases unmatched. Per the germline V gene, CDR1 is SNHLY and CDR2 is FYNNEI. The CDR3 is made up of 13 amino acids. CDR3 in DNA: TGTGCCAGCAGTGAGACAGGGACCTATGGCTACACCTTC. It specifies CASSETGTYGYTF.

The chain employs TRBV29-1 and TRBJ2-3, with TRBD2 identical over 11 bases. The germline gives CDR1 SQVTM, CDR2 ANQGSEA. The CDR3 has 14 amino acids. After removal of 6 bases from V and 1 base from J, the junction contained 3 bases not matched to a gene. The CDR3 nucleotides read TGCAGCGTCGGGACTAGCGGAGGCACAGATACGCAGTATTTT. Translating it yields CSVGTSGGTDTQYF.

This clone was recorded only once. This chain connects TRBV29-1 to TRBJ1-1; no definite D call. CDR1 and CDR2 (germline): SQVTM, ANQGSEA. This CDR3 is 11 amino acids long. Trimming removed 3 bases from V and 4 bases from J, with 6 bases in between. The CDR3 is CSVDDSTEAFF. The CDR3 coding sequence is TGCAGCGTTGACGATAGCACTGAAGCTTTCTTT.

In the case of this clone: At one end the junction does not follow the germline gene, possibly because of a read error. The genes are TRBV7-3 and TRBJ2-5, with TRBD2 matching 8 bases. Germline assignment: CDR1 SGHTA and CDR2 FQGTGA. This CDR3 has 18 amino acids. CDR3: CSSSPLGRGGWGGETQYF. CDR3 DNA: TGTTCCAGCAGCCCTTTGGGACGGGGGGGTTGGGGCGGAGAGACCCAGTACTTC.

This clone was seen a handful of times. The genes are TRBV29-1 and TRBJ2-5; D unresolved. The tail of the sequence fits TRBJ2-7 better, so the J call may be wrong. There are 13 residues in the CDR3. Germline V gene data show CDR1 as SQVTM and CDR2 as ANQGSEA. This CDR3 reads CSGRRSEWSEQYF. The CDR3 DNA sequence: TGCAGCGGAAGACGGAGCGAGTGGAGCGAGCAGTACTTC.

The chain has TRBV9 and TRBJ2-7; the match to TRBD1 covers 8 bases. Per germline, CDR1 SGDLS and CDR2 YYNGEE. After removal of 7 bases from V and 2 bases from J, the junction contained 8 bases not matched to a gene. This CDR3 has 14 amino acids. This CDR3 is CASSRGPQAYEQYF. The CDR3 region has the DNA TGTGCCAGCTCCAGGGGGCCCCAGGCCTACGAGCAGTACTTC.

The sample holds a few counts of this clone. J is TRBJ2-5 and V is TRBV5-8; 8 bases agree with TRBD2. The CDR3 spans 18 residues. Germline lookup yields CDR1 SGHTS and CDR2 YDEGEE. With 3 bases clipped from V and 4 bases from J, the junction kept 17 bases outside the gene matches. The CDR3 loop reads CASSWGYSGTRGSETQYF. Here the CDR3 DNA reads TGTGCCAGCAGCTGGGGGTACTCCGGGACTAGAGGGTCAGAGACCCAGTACTTC. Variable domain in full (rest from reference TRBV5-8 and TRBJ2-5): EAGVTQSPTHLIKTRGQQATLRCSPISGHTSVYWYQQALGLGLQFLLWYDEGEERNRGNFPPRFSGRQFPNYSSELNVNALELEDSALYLCASSWGYSGTRGSETQYFGPGTRLLVL.

The CDR3 is CASSSRGQENYGYTF. In DNA form, the CDR3 reads TGCGCCAGCAGCTCTCGGGGACAGGAGAACTATGGCTACACCTTC. The V and J genes are TRBV4-1 and TRBJ1-2, with TRBD1 matching 8 bases. Germline CDR1 reads MGHRA; CDR2 reads YSYEKL. V lost 5 bases and J lost 2; bases outside the gene matches: 7. CDR3 size: 15 residues.

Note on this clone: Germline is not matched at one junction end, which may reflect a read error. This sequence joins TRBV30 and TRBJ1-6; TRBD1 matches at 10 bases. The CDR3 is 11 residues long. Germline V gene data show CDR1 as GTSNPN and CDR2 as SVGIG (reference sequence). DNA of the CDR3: TGTGCCTTAAGTCCCGGACAGGGGGTTCGATTT. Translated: CALSPGQGVRF.

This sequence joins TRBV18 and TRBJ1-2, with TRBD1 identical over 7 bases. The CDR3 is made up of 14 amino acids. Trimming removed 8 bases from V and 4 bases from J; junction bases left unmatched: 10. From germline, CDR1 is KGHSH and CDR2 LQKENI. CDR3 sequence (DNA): TGTGCCAGCGCCTCAGGGGGGAGAGTCTATGGCTACACCTTC. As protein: CASASGGRVYGYTF.

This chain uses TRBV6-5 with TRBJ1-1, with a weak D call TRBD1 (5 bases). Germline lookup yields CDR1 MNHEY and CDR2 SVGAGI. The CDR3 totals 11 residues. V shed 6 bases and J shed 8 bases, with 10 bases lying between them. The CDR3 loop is CASRRTGEAFF. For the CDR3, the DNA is TGTGCCAGCAGACGCACAGGAGAAGCTTTCTTT.

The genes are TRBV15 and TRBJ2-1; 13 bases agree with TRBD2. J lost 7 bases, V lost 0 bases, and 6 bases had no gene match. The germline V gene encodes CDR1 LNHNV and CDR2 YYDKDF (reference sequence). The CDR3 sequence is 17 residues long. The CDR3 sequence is CATSREGLAGTFNEQFF. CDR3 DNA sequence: TGTGCCACCAGCAGAGAGGGACTAGCGGGAACCTTTAATGAGCAGTTCTTC. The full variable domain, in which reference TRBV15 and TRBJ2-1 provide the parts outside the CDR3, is DAMVIQNPRYQVTQFGKPVTLSCSQTLNHNVMYWYQQKSSQAPKLLFHYYDKDFNNEADTPDNFQSRRPNTSFCFLDIRSPGLGDTAMYLCATSREGLAGTFNEQFFGPGTRLTVL.

CDR3 in DNA: TGTGCCAGCAGTGACGGACAGAAGCCCCAGCATTTT. It codes for CASSDGQKPQHF. V and J are TRBV6-6 and TRBJ1-5, with D possibly matching TRBD1 (6 bases). Germline values: CDR1 MNHNY, CDR2 SVGAGI (reference sequence). This CDR3 comprises 12 residues. Trimming took off 5 bases at V and 8 bases at J, with 10 bases between the two ends.

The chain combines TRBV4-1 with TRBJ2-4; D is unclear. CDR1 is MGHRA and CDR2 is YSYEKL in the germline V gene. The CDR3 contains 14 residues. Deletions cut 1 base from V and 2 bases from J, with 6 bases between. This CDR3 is CASSQGSSKNIQYF. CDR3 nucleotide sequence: TGCGCCAGCAGCCAAGGCAGTTCCAAAAACATTCAGTACTTC.

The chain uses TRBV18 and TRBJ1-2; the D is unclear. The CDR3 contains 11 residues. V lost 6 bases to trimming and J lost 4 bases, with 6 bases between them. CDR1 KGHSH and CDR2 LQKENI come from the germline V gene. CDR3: CASSRSYGYTF. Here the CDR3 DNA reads TGTGCCAGCTCCAGATCCTATGGCTACACCTTC.

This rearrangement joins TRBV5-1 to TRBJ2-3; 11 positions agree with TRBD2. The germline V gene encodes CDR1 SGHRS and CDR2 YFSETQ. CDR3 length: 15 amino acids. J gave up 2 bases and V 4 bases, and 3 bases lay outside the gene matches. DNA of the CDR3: TGCGCCAGCAGCGTAGCGGGAGGGTTCACAGATACGCAGTATTTT. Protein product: CASSVAGGFTDTQYF.

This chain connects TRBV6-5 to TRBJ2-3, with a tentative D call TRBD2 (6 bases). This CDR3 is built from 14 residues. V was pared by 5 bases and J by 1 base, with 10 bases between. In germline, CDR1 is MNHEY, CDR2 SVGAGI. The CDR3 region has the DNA TGTGCCAGCAGTACGGGACTCCGCACAGATACGCAGTATTTT. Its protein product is CASSTGLRTDTQYF.

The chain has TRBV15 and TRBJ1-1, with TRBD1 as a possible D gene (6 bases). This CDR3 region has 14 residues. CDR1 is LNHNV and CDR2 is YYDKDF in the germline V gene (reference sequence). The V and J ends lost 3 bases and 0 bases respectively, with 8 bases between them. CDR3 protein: CATSRRDMNTEAFF. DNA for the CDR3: TGTGCCACCAGCAGGAGGGACATGAACACTGAAGCTTTCTTT.

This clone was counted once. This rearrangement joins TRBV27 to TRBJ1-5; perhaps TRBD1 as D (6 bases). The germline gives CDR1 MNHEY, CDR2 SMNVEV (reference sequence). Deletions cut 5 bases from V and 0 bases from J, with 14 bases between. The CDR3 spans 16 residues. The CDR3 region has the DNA TGTGCCAGCAGTCCCCAGGGGTGGGATAGCAATCAGCCCCAGCATTTT. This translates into CASSPQGWDSNQPQHF.